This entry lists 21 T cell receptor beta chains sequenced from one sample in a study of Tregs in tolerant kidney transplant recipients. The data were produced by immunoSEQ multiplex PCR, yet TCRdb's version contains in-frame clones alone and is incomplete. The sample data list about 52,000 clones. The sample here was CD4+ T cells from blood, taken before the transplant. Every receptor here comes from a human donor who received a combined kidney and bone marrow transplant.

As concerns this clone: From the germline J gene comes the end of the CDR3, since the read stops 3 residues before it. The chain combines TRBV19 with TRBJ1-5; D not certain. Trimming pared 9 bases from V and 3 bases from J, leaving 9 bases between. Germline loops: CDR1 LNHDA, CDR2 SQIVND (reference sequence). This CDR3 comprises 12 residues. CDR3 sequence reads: CASRVLNQPQHF. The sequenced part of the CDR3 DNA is TGTGCCAGCCGGGTTCTCAATCAGCCC.

The CDR3 sequence is CAWHRGVNEKLFF. The CDR3 bases that were read are TGTGCCTGGCACAGGGGGGTTAATGAAAAA. This chain uses TRBV30 with TRBJ1-4; TRBD1 agrees at 8 bases. Read data end 3 residues before the CDR3 end; the end is taken from the germline J gene. Germline V gene data show CDR1 as GTSNPN and CDR2 as SVGIG (reference sequence). V shed 5 bases, J shed 4 bases, and the junction held 3 bases outside the gene matches. The CDR3 consists of 13 residues.

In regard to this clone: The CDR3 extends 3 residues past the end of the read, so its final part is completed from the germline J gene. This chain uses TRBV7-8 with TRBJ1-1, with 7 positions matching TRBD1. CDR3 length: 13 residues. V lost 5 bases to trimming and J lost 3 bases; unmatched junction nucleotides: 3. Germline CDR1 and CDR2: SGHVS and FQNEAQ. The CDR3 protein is CASSHTGDTEAFF. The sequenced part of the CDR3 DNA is TGTGCCAGCAGCCACACAGGGGACACTGAA. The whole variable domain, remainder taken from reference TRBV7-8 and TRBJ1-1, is GAGVSQSPRYKVAKRGQDVALRCDPISGHVSLFWYQQALGQGPEFLTYFQNEAQLDKSGLPSDRFFAERPEGSVSTLKIQRTQQEDSAVYLCASSHTGDTEAFFGQGTRLTVV.

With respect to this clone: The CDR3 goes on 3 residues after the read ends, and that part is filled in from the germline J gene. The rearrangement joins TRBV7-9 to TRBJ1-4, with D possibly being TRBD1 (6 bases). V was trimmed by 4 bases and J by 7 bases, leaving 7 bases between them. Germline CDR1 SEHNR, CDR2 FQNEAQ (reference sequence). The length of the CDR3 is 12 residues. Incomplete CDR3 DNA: TGTGCCAGCAGCTGGGGGCTTGAAAAA. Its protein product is CASSWGLEK. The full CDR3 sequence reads CASSWGLEKLFF.

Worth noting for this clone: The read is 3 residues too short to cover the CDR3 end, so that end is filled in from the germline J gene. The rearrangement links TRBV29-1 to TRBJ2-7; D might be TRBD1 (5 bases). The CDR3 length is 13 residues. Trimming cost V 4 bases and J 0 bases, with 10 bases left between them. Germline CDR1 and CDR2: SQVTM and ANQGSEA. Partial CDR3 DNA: TGCAGCGTTGCCGGACATATCTCCTACGAG. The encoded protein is CSVAGHISYE. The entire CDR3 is CSVAGHISYEQYF.

The CDR3: CASSPDRGGYGYTF. The CDR3 DNA, read in part, is TGTGCCAGCAGCCCGGACAGGGGTGGTTATGGC. The V call is TRBV7-2, the J call TRBJ1-2; 9 bases are a match to TRBD1. Read coverage stops 3 residues before the CDR3 terminus; the germline J gene supplies the remainder. Trimming removed 5 bases from V and 5 bases from J; junction bases left unmatched: 6. This CDR3 spans 14 amino acids. Germline V CDR1 and CDR2: SGHTA, FQGNSA.

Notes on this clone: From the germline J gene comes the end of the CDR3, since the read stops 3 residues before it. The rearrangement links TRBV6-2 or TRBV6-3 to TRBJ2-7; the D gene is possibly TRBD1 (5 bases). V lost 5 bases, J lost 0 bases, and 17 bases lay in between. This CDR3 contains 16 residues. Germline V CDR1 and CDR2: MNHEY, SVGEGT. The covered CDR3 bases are TGTGCCAGCAGTAAGACCCAGGGCCAGAGCTCCTACGAG. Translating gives CASSKTQGQSSYE. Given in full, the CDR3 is CASSKTQGQSSYEQYF.

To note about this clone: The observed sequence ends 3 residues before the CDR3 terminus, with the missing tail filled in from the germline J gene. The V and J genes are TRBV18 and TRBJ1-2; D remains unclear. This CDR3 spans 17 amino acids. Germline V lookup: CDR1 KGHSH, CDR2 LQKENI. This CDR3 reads CASSPPIGVTSIGGYTF. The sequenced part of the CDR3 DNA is TGTGCCAGCTCACCACCGATCGGAGTTACTAGTATAGGGGGC.

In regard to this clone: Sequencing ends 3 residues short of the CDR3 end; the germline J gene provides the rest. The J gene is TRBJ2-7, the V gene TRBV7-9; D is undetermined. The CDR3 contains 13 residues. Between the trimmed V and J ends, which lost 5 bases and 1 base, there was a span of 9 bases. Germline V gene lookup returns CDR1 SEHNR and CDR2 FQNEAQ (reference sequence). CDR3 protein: CASSPSRSYEQYF. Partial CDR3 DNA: TGTGCCAGCAGCCCCTCCCGGTCCTACGAG.

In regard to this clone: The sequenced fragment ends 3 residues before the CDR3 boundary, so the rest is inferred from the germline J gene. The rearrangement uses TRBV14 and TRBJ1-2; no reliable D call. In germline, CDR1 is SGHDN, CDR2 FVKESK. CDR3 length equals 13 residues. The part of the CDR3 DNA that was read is TGTGCCAGCAGCCTCGTCAGGAGCATCGGC. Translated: CASSLVRSIG. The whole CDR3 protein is CASSLVRSIGYTF. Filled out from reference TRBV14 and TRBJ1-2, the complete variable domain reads EAGVTQFPSHSVIEKGQTVTLRCDPISGHDNLYWYRRVMGKEIKFLLHFVKESKQDESGMPNNRFLAERTGGTYSTLKVQPAELEDSGVYFCASSLVRSIGYTFGSGTRLTVV.

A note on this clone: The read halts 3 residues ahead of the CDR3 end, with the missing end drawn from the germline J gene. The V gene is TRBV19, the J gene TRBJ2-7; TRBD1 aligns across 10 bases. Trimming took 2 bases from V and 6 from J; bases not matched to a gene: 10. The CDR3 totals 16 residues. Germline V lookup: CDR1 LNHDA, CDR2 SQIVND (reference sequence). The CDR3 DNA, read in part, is TGTGCCAGTAGTATATGGGGACAGGGGAGTTCGGTCGAG. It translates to CASSIWGQGSSVE. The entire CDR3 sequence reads CASSIWGQGSSVEQYF.

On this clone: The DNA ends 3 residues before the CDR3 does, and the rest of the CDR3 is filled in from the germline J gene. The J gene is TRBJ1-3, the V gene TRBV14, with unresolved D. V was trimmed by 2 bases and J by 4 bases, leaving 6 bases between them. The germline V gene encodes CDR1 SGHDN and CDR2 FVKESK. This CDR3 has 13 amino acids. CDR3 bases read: TGTGCCAGCAGCCAAAGTCAGGGAAACACC. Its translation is CASSQSQGNT. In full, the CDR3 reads CASSQSQGNTIYF.

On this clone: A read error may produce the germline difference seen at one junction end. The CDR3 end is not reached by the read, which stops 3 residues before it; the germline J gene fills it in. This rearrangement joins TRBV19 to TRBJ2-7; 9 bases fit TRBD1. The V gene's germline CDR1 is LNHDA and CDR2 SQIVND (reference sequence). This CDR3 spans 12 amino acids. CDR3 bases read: TGTGCCTGTAGACAGGGGGAATACGAG. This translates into CACRQGEYE. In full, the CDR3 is CACRQGEYEQYF.

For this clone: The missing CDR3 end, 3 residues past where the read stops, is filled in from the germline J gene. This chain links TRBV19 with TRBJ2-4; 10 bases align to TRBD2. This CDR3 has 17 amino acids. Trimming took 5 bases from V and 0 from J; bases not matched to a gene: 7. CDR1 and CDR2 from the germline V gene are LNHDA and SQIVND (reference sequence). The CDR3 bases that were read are TGTGCCAGTAGTTCCCGGACTAGCGGAATAGCCAAAAACATT. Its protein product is CASSSRTSGIAKNI. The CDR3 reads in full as CASSSRTSGIAKNIQYF.

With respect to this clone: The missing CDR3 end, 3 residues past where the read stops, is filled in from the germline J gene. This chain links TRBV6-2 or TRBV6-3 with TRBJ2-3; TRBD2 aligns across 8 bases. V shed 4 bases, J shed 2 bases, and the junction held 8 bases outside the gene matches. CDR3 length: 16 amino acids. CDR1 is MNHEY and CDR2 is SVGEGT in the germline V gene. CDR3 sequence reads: CASSSASGPPTDTQYF. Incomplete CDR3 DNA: TGTGCCAGCAGTTCCGCTAGCGGGCCTCCCACAGATACG.

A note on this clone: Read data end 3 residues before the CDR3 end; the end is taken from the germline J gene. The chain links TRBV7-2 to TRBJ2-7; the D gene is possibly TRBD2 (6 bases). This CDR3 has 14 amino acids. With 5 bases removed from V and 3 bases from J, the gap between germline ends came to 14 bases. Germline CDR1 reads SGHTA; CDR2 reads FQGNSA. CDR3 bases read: TGTGCCAGCAGCCCACCCGGGACTTACTACGAG. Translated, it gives CASSPPGTYYE. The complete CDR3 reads CASSPPGTYYEQYF.

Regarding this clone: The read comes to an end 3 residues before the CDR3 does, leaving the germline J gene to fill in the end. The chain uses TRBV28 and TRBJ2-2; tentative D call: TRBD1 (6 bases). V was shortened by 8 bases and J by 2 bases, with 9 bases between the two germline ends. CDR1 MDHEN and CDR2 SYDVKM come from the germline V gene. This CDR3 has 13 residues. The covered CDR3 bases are TGTGCCAGCCCGGACAGAAACACCGGGGAG. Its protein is CASPDRNTGE. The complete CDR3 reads CASPDRNTGELFF.

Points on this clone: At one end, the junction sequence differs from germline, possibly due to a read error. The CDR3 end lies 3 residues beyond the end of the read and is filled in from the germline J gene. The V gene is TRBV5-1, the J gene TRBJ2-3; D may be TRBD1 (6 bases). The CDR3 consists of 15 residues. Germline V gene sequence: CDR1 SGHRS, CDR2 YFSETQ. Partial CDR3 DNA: TGTGCCAGCAGCGCCTCTGGTCAGGGGTCAGATACG. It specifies CASSASGQGSDT. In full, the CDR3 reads CASSASGQGSDTQYF. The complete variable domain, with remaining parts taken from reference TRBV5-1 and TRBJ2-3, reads KAGVTQTPRYLIKTRGQQVTLSCSPISGHRSVSWYQQTPGQGLQFLFEYFSETQRNKGNFPGRFSGRQFSNSRSEMNVSTLELGDSALYLCASSASGQGSDTQYFGPGTRLTVL.

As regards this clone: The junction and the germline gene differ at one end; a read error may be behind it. CDR3 sequence reads: CASGQTRDTEAFF. CDR3 DNA (partial): TGTGCCAGCGGCCAAACCCGGGACACAGAA. This chain uses TRBV6-4 with TRBJ1-1; maybe TRBD1 (6 bases). The CDR3 goes on 3 residues after the read ends, and that part is filled in from the germline J gene. The V gene's germline CDR1 is MRHNA and CDR2 SNTAGT. The CDR3 sequence is 13 residues long.

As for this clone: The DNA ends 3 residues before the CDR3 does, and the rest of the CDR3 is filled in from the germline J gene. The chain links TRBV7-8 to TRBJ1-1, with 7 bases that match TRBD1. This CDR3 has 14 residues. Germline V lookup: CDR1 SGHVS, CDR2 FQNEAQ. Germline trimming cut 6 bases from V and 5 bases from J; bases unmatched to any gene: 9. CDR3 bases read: TGTGCCAGCAGTTACCGACAGGGTTTAACTGAA. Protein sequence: CASSYRQGLTE. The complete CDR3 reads CASSYRQGLTEAFF.

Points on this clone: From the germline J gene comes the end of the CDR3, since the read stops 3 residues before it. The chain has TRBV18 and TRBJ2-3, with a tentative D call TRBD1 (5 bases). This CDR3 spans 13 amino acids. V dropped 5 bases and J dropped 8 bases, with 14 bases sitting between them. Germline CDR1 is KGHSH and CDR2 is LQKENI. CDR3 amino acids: CASSETTVITQYF. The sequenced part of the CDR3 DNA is TGTGCCAGCTCAGAGACGACAGTGATTACG.